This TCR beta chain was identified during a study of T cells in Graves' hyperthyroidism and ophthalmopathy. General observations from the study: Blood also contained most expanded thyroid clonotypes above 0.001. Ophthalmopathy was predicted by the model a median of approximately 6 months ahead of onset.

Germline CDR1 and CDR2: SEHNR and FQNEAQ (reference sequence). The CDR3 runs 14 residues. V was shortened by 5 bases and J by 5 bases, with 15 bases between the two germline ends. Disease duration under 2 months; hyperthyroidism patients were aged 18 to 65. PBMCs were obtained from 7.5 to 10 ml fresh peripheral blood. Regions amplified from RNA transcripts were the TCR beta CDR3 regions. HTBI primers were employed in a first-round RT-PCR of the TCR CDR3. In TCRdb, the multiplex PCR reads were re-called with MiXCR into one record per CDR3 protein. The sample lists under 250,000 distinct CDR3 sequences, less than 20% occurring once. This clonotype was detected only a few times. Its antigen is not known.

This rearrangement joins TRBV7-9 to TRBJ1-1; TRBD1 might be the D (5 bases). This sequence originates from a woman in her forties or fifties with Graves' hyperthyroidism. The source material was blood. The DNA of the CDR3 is TGTGCCAGCAGCCTTTCGAGGGGTTCTACTGAAGCTTTCTTT. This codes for CASSLSRGSTEAFF.